A single T cell receptor (beta chain) is shown here with its context. The antigen remains unidentified. These data come from a study of PD-L1 blockade in urothelial cancer. Study as a whole: Analyzed time points were 3 weeks (second dose) and 6 weeks after therapy began. Blood samples contained a median about 150,000 T cells. Overall study results and limits: For durable-benefit patients, tumor-associated blood clones expanded more at 3 weeks.

This CDR3 has 12 amino acids. V was pared by 3 bases and J by 10 bases, with 12 bases between. The V gene's germline CDR1 is LNHDA and CDR2 SQIVND (reference sequence). Assay used: immunoSEQ multiplex PCR; TCRdb lists only in-frame clones, some missing. Seen here are approximately 90,000 clones, around 90% observed once, and the top ten hold around 1.5%. Time point: pretreatment peripheral blood. The specimen was PBMCs, collected around atezolizumab (anti-PD-L1) treatment. The receptor was derived from a man in his 60s with urothelial cancer. This chain uses TRBV19 with TRBJ1-1; a weak D match, TRBD1 (5 bases). The CDR3 region is CASSIRPDRAFF. CDR3 coding DNA: TGTGCCAGTAGTATTCGTCCCGACAGAGCTTTCTTT. Based on the CDR3 plus reference TRBV19 and TRBJ1-1, the full variable domain is DGGITQSPKYLFRKEGQNVTLSCEQNLNHDAMYWYRQDPGQGLRLIYYSQIVNDFQKGDIAEGYSVSREKKESFPLTVTSAQKNPTAFYLCASSIRPDRAFFGQGTRLTVV.